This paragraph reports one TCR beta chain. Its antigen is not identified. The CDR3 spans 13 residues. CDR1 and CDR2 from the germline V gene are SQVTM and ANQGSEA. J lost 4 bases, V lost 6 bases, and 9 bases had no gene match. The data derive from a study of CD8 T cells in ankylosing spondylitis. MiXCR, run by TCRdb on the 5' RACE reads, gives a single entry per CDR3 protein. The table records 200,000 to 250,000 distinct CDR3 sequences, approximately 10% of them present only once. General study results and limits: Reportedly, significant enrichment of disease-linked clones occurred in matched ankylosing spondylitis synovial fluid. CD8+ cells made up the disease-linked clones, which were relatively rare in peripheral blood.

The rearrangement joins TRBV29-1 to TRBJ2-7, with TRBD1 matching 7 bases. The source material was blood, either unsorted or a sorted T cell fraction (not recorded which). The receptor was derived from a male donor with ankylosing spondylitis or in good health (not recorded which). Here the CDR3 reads CSVALQGVYEQYF. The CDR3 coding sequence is TGCAGCGTCGCCCTTCAGGGGGTGTACGAGCAGTACTTC.